The present TCR beta chain was sequenced within a study of blood T cell repertoires in COVID-19. As for the study in general: Spain, Italy and the United States supplied samples that represented acute and convalescent COVID-19.

TCRdb's copy holds only in-frame clones and misses some; the assay was immunoSEQ multiplex PCR. The repertoire holds 98,000 or so clones, with roughly 82% as singletons. V lost 1 base and J lost 6; bases outside the gene matches: 5. CDR1 and CDR2 (germline): LNHDA, SQIVND (reference sequence). The CDR3 is 16 amino acids. The rearrangement joins TRBV19 to TRBJ2-1; 11 positions agree with TRBD2. The receptor's source is a man in his 60s with acute or convalescent COVID-19. The sequenced material came from peripheral blood. CDR3 bases: TGTGCCAGTAGTATAGTTACTAGCGGGAGCCGCAATGAGCAGTTCTTC. Protein product: CASSIVTSGSRNEQFF. The full variable domain, in which reference TRBV19 and TRBJ2-1 provide the parts outside the CDR3, is DGGITQSPKYLFRKEGQNVTLSCEQNLNHDAMYWYRQDPGQGLRLIYYSQIVNDFQKGDIAEGYSVSREKKESFPLTVTSAQKNPTAFYLCASSIVTSGSRNEQFFGPGTRLTVL.